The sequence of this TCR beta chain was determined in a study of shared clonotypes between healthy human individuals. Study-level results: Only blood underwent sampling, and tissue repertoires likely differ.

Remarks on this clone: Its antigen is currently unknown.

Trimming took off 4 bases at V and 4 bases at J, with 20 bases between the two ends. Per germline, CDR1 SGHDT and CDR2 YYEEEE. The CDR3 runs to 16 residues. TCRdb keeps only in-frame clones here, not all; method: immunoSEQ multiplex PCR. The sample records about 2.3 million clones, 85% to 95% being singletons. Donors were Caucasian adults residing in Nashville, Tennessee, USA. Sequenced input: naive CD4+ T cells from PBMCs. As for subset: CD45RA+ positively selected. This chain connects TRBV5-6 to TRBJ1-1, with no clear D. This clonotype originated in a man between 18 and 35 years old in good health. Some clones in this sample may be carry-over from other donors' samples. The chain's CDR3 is CASSPSAPRRSTEAFF. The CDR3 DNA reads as TGTGCCAGCAGCCCCTCCGCACCGAGGAGAAGCACTGAAGCTTTCTTT.